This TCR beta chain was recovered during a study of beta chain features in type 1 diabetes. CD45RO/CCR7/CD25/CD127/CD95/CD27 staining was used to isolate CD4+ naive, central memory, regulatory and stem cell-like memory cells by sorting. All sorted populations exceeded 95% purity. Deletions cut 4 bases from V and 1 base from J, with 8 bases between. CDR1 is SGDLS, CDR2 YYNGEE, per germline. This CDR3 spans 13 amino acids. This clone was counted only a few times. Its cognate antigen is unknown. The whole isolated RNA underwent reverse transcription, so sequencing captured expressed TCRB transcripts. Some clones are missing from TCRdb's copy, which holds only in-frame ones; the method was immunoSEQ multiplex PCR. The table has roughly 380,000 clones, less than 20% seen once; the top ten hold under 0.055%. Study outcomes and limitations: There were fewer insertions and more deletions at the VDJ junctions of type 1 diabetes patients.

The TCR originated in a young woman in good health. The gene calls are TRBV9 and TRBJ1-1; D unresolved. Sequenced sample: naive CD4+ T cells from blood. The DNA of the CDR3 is TGTGCCAGCAGCCCTCCGTCGAACACTGAAGCTTTCTTT. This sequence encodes CASSPPSNTEAFF. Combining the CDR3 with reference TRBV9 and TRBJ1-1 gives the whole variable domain DSGVTQTPKHLITATGQRVTLRCSPRSGDLSVYWYQQSLDQGLQFLIQYYNGEERAKGNILERFSAQQFPDLHSELNLSSLELGDSALYFCASSPPSNTEAFFGQGTRLTVV.